Listed below are T cell receptor beta chains from one sample, sequenced in a study of shared clonotypes between healthy human individuals. Profiling relied on immunoSEQ multiplex PCR, and the TCRdb table lists in-frame clones only, not all of them. The sample records about 2.1 million clones, around 93% being singletons. The sequenced sample consisted of naive CD8+ T cells from PBMCs. These receptors were obtained from a man in his late teens or twenties in good health. Some clones in this sample may be carry-over from other donors' samples. Both conserved end residues are part of each CDR3. The D gene is left open where the match is weak. Clone size is shown for a subset of rows, as once, few, many or a class of expanded clone.

>TRBJ1-3|TRBV7-9|-|-
CASKAAGNTIYF
TGTGCCAGCAAGGCTGCTGGAAACACCATATATTTT
>TRBJ2-1|TRBV19|-|-
CASSIAPYPYNEQFF
TGTGCCAGTAGTATAGCTCCTTATCCCTACAATGAGCAGTTCTTC
>TRBJ2-1|TRBV4-1|-|TRBD2
CASSQDRPRTSGSLRVNEQFF
TGCGCCAGCAGCCAAGATCGGCCAAGGACTAGCGGGAGTCTTCGAGTGAATGAGCAGTTCTTC
>TRBJ2-7|TRBV19|-|-
CASSMDLVGYEQYF
TGTGCCAGTAGTATGGACTTGGTAGGCTACGAGCAGTACTTC
>TRBJ1-2|TRBV9|-|TRBD1
CASSVGDRLNYGYTF
TGTGCCAGCAGCGTGGGGGACAGATTGAACTATGGCTACACCTTC
>TRBJ2-3|TRBV7-8|-|-
CASSPFRGTSDTQYF
TGTGCCAGCAGCCCATTCCGGGGGACCTCTGATACGCAGTATTTT
>TRBJ2-2|TRBV6-1|-|TRBD2
CASSEASGRPLGGELFF
TGTGCCAGCAGTGAAGCTAGCGGGAGACCTCTTGGCGGGGAGCTGTTTTTT
>TRBJ2-7|TRBV9|once|TRBD2
CASSVSGSHDEQYF
TGTGCCAGCAGCGTTAGCGGGAGTCACGACGAGCAGTACTTC
>TRBJ2-7|TRBV7-9|-|TRBD1
CASSPPGQGDEQYF
TGTGCCAGCAGCCCTCCGGGACAGGGGGACGAGCAGTACTTC
>TRBJ2-7|TRBV28|-|-
CATDTLVGAYEQYF
TGTGCCACCGATACCCTCGTGGGAGCCTACGAGCAGTACTTC
>TRBJ2-7|TRBV9|-|TRBD2
CALGLAGSYEQYF
TGTGCCCTCGGGCTAGCGGGATCCTACGAGCAGTACTTC
>TRBJ2-5|TRBV19|-|-
CASSIDHGLYQETQYF
TGTGCCAGTAGTATTGATCACGGCTTGTACCAAGAGACCCAGTACTTC
>TRBJ1-1|TRBV29-1|few|-
CSVEDPAWWAFF
TGCAGCGTTGAAGATCCCGCTTGGTGGGCTTTCTTT
>TRBJ2-1|TRBV7-9|-|-
CASSVGEGEPDNEQFF
TGTGCCAGCAGCGTTGGAGAGGGGGAGCCAGACAATGAGCAGTTCTTC
>TRBJ2-5|TRBV5-8|-|TRBD2
CASSRTSGRTYQETQYF
TGTGCCAGCAGCCGGACTAGCGGGAGAACGTACCAAGAGACCCAGTACTTC
>TRBJ2-1|TRBV7-8|-|TRBD2
CASSLDSRLAGYSYNEQFF
TGTGCCAGCAGCTTAGATAGTAGACTAGCGGGATACTCCTACAATGAGCAGTTCTTC
>TRBJ2-2|TRBV28|-|-
CASSLGTANTGELFF
TGTGCCAGCAGTTTAGGCACGGCGAACACCGGGGAGCTGTTTTTT
>TRBJ2-7|TRBV7-9|-|TRBD1
CASSRYDRGSYEQYF
TGTGCCAGCAGCCGATATGACAGGGGTTCCTACGAGCAGTACTTC
>TRBJ1-1|TRBV28|few|TRBD1
CASSPSRGDTEAFF
TGTGCCAGCAGTCCATCCAGGGGGGATACTGAAGCTTTCTTT
>TRBJ2-7|TRBV29-1|-|TRBD2
CSGLAGGRGEQYF
TGCAGCGGACTAGCGGGAGGGAGGGGCGAGCAGTACTTC
>TRBJ2-7|TRBV5-5|once|-
CASSLAWQLSYEQYF
TGTGCCAGCAGCTTGGCCTGGCAGCTGTCCTACGAGCAGTACTTC
>TRBJ1-1|TRBV13|-|-
CASTAAGSNTEAFF
TGTGCCTCGACGGCGGCAGGGTCGAACACTGAAGCTTTCTTT
>TRBJ1-4|TRBV7-2|-|-
CASSLEFAGRDEKLFF
TGTGCCAGCAGCTTAGAGTTTGCGGGGAGGGATGAAAAACTGTTTTTT
>TRBJ2-7|TRBV7-9|once|-
CASSPHPLTYEQYF
TGTGCCAGCAGCCCTCATCCTCTTACTTACGAGCAGTACTTC
>TRBJ2-1|TRBV27|-|-
CASSLSRGATNEQFF
TGTGCCAGCAGTTTATCGAGGGGAGCTACGAATGAGCAGTTCTTC
>TRBJ1-3|TRBV4-3|-|-
CASSQVVAVSSGNTIYF
TGCGCCAGCAGCCAAGTTGTGGCAGTGAGCTCTGGAAACACCATATATTTT
>TRBJ1-1|TRBV13|once|TRBD1
CASSLGQGGYTEAFF
TGTGCCAGCAGCTTAGGGCAGGGGGGGTACACTGAAGCTTTCTTT
>TRBJ2-5|TRBV14|-|-
CASSQGHSTQETQYF
TGTGCCAGCAGCCAAGGTCACAGTACACAAGAGACCCAGTACTTC
>TRBJ1-3|TRBV27|-|TRBD1
CASSPRGANSGNTIYF
TGTGCCAGCAGTCCCAGGGGGGCAAACTCTGGAAACACCATATATTTT
>TRBJ1-1|TRBV28|-|TRBD1
CASSETQNQGAVNTEAFF
TGTGCCAGCAGTGAGACTCAAAATCAGGGGGCGGTGAACACTGAAGCTTTCTTT
>TRBJ2-7|TRBV28|-|-
CASSTRPLAYEQYF
TGTGCCAGCAGTACCCGCCCGCTAGCCTACGAGCAGTACTTC
>TRBJ2-7|TRBV7-9|-|-
CASSPQVPGTLEQYF
TGTGCCAGCAGCCCCCAAGTGCCAGGGACCCTCGAGCAGTACTTC
>TRBJ2-5|TRBV5-6|-|TRBD2
CASSLQTSGVQETQYF
TGTGCCAGCAGCTTACAAACTAGCGGGGTCCAAGAGACCCAGTACTTC
>TRBJ2-7|TRBV5-6|once|TRBD2
CASSLSPAGVHEQYF
TGTGCCAGCAGCTTGTCCCCCGCGGGAGTCCACGAGCAGTACTTC
>TRBJ2-6|TRBV28|-|-
CASSLTAGANVLTF
TGTGCCAGCAGTCTTACCGCTGGGGCCAACGTCCTGACTTTC
>TRBJ2-3|TRBV6-5|-|-
CASSYLRQGTDTQYF
TGTGCCAGCAGTTACCTGAGGCAGGGCACAGATACGCAGTATTTT
>TRBJ2-1|TRBV28|-|TRBD2
CASLGGLAGYNEQFF
TGTGCCAGCCTAGGGGGTCTAGCGGGCTACAATGAGCAGTTCTTC
>TRBJ2-7|TRBV7-9|-|-
CASSPPVPDYEQYF
TGTGCCAGCAGCCCCCCCGTCCCAGACTACGAGCAGTACTTC
>TRBJ2-2|TRBV7-8|-|TRBD2
CASSESGRTTGELFF
TGTGCCAGCAGCGAAAGCGGGAGGACCACCGGGGAGCTGTTTTTT
>TRBJ2-7|TRBV9|-|-
CASSPGGEKQYF
TGTGCCAGCAGCCCAGGGGGGGAAAAGCAGTACTTC
>TRBJ2-7|TRBV28|once|-
CASSLRLAHEQYF
TGTGCCAGCAGTTTACGTCTAGCCCACGAGCAGTACTTC
>TRBJ2-2|TRBV9|-|-
CASTTGLAGELFF
TGTGCCAGCACTACAGGGTTGGCCGGGGAGCTGTTTTTT
>TRBJ1-1|TRBV15|-|TRBD1
CATSRPGQIHFEGTEAFF
TGTGCCACCAGCAGACCGGGACAGATACATTTCGAGGGCACTGAAGCTTTCTTT
>TRBJ1-1|TRBV7-6|-|-
CASSSSVGGFGTEAFF
TGTGCCAGCAGCTCATCAGTGGGGGGTTTTGGCACTGAAGCTTTCTTT
>TRBJ2-1|TRBV16|-|-
CASSQSNEQFF
TGTGCCAGCAGCCAATCGAATGAGCAGTTCTTC
>TRBJ2-7|TRBV2|-|-
CASSNVGGDHEQYF
TGTGCCAGCAGTAACGTCGGGGGCGACCACGAGCAGTACTTC
>TRBJ2-2|TRBV10-3|-|TRBD2
CAITLGTSGTPHPNTGELFF
TGTGCCATCACCCTAGGGACTAGCGGGACCCCGCATCCGAACACCGGGGAGCTGTTTTTT
>TRBJ2-7|TRBV7-8|-|-
CASSPRETYEQYF
TGTGCCAGCAGCCCCCGGGAGACCTACGAGCAGTACTTC
>TRBJ2-7|TRBV6-1|-|-
CASNRVVDEQYF
TGTGCCAGCAACAGGGTTGTGGACGAGCAGTACTTC
>TRBJ2-3|TRBV7-9|-|TRBD2
CASRSTRGLAGPITDTQYF
TGTGCCAGCAGATCGACTAGAGGACTAGCGGGACCCATCACAGATACGCAGTATTTT
>TRBJ1-3|TRBV7-9|once|-
CASSFPQGSGNTIYF
TGTGCCAGCAGCTTTCCTCAGGGGTCTGGAAACACCATATATTTT